This passage covers 11 T cell receptor beta chains from one sample sequenced in a study of vaccination effects on CD4 cells after COVID-19. Their antigen targets remain unknown. Pools of viral peptides were used by the ViraFEST assay to expand antigen-specific CD4+ T cells ahead of sequencing. The culture ran for around nine days, and then CD4+ T cells were isolated. Vaccination of participants consisted of two doses of either the BNT162b2 or mRNA-1273 vaccine. The protocol was immunoSEQ multiplex PCR, while the TCRdb copy is restricted to in-frame clones and leaves out a portion. The sample yields tens of thousands of clones, nearly 80% seen once. Specimen: CD4+ T cells from PBMCs cultured with SARS-CoV-2 spike peptides, collected after COVID-19 vaccination. The receptors stem from a human donor who received a COVID-19 vaccine. Some clones in this sample may be carry-over from other donors' samples.

The chain carries TRBV5-1 and TRBJ2-5, with D unresolved. V was trimmed by 0 bases and J by 1 base, leaving 7 bases between them. Germline V gives CDR1 SGHRS, CDR2 YFSETQ. This CDR3 contains 14 residues. The CDR3 is CASSLVPVQETQYF. The CDR3 coding sequence is TGCGCCAGCAGCTTGGTTCCGGTCCAAGAGACCCAGTACTTC.

V and J are TRBV18 and TRBJ1-3, with TRBD1 as a possible D gene (5 bases). Germline V gene data show CDR1 as KGHSH and CDR2 as LQKENI. This CDR3 comprises 15 residues. V was trimmed by 3 bases and J by 0 bases, leaving 9 bases between them. CDR3 sequence (DNA): TGTGCCAGCTCACCCCTGGACACCTCTGGAAACACCATATATTTT. This encodes CASSPLDTSGNTIYF. Complete variable domain (other parts from reference TRBV18 and TRBJ1-3): NAGVMQNPRHLVRRRGQEARLRCSPMKGHSHVYWYRQLPEEGLKFMVYLQKENIIDESGMPKERFSAEFPKEGPSILRIQQVVRGDSAAYFCASSPLDTSGNTIYFGEGSWLTVV.

The V and J genes are TRBV5-1 and TRBJ2-1, with D tentatively TRBD2 (6 bases). Trimming removed 3 bases from V and 4 bases from J, with 11 bases in between. The CDR3 totals 14 residues. Germline V gene lookup returns CDR1 SGHRS and CDR2 YFSETQ. The CDR3 loop is CASSSGLGYNEQFF. The CDR3 nucleotides read TGCGCCAGCAGCTCGGGACTCGGGTACAATGAGCAGTTCTTC.

The V call is TRBV18, the J call TRBJ2-7; D is undetermined. V lost 3 bases, J lost 4 bases, and 13 bases lay in between. CDR3 size: 14 residues. Germline V gene data show CDR1 as KGHSH and CDR2 as LQKENI. CDR3 sequence: CASSPRSEPYEQYV. The CDR3 DNA sequence: TGTGCCAGCTCACCGAGGTCGGAGCCGTACGAGCAGTACGTC.

Within the sample, this clone is medium-sized (0.01 to 0.1%). The genes are TRBV6-2 or TRBV6-3 and TRBJ1-6; 8 bases are a match to TRBD1. The CDR3 is made up of 17 amino acids. V shed 1 base and J 10 bases; nucleotides not matched to a gene: 12. Germline CDR1 is MNHEY and CDR2 is SVGEGT. Here the CDR3 DNA reads TGTGCCAGCAGTTACTACGGCATGACAGGGGAAGGATCACCCCTCCACTTT. Protein product: CASSYYGMTGEGSPLHF.

The V call is TRBV2, the J call TRBJ2-3, with D perhaps TRBD1 or TRBD2 (7 bases each). V was shortened by 5 bases and J by 9 bases, with 15 bases between the two germline ends. Germline assignment: CDR1 SNHLY and CDR2 FYNNEI. The CDR3 loop spans 13 amino acids. The CDR3 reads CASSTSRGGTQYF. The DNA for the CDR3 is TGTGCCAGCAGTACCTCCAGGGGGGGGACGCAGTATTTT.

This rearrangement joins TRBV3-1 (or the pseudogene TRBV3-2) to TRBJ2-7; no definite D call. V was pared by 6 bases and J by 7 bases, with 16 bases between. The CDR3 runs to 13 residues. Germline CDR1 LGHDT, CDR2 YNNKEL (reference sequence). The CDR3 DNA sequence: TGTGCCAGCAGTTACCGGGCCACTGGAGAGCAGTACGTC. It specifies CASSYRATGEQYV.

This clone has more than one count but fewer than ten. The V call is TRBV19, the J call TRBJ1-5, with a weak D call TRBD1 (5 bases). V lost 1 base to trimming and J lost 9 bases, with 19 bases between them. Germline CDR1 is LNHDA and CDR2 is SQIVND (reference sequence). The CDR3 totals 16 residues. The CDR3 coding sequence is TGTGCCAGTAGTATAGGGAACAGGCGCTCAGGGTTGCCCCAGCATTTT. Amino acids: CASSIGNRRSGLPQHF.

The genes are TRBV5-1 and TRBJ2-6; D is possibly TRBD1 (6 bases). This CDR3 is built from 19 residues. V lost 0 bases and J 0 bases, leaving 16 bases between the germline ends. Germline V lookup: CDR1 SGHRS, CDR2 YFSETQ. CDR3 region: CASSLANQGTSSGANVLTF. Here the CDR3 DNA reads TGCGCCAGCAGCTTGGCCAATCAGGGGACAAGCTCTGGGGCCAACGTCCTGACTTTC.

This chain uses TRBV5-1 with TRBJ1-4, with 8 positions matching TRBD1. V dropped 3 bases and J dropped 8; count of bases not matched to a gene: 9. CDR3 length: 15 amino acids. Germline V gives CDR1 SGHRS, CDR2 YFSETQ. The CDR3, as DNA: TGCGCCAGCAGCTCCCGGGGACAGGTGGAGGAAAAACTGTTTTTT. Translation: CASSSRGQVEEKLFF.

The chain employs TRBV7-2 and TRBJ2-3; 15 bases match TRBD2. The J segment lost 0 bases and the V segment lost 8 bases, leaving 12 bases of the junction unmatched. CDR3 length equals 19 residues. CDR1 SGHTA and CDR2 FQGNSA come from the germline V gene. CDR3 protein: CASYPPGLAGGVSTDTQYF. CDR3 nucleotide sequence: TGTGCCAGCTACCCCCCGGGACTAGCGGGGGGCGTAAGCACAGATACGCAGTATTTT.